This is a list of T cell receptor beta chains from one sample in a study of PD-1 blockade in mismatch repair-deficient tumors. Profiled with immunoSEQ multiplex PCR; TCRdb holds only in-frame clones, not every one. The sample lists fewer than 50,000 clones, 70% to 80% occurring once. This material consisted of peripheral blood, taken 4 weeks after starting pembrolizumab. All receptors derive from an adult with mismatch repair-deficient cancer. Each CDR3 is given with its conserved first and last residue. Fields, in order: clone size, J gene, V gene, D gene, CDR3 DNA, CDR3 protein. The D gene is left open where the match is weak. Size tells how often a clone was seen (once, few, many) or the class of an expanded clone, and some rows leave it out.

- TRBJ2-7 TRBV19 TRBD1 TGTGCCAGTAGTATAGATTTCTCCGGGACAGGGACCTACGAGCAGTACTTC CASSIDFSGTGTYEQYF
- TRBJ1-2 TRBV30 TRBD1 TGTGCCTGGACCCTGGGACAGAACTATGGCTACACCTTC CAWTLGQNYGYTF
- TRBJ1-5 TRBV10-2 - TGCGCCAGCACCGAAGGGAATCAGCCCCAGCATTTT CASTEGNQPQHF
few TRBJ2-3 TRBV5-1 TRBD2 TGCGCCAGCAAGCGGACTAGTACAGATACGCAGTATTTT CASKRTSTDTQYF
- TRBJ2-1 TRBV6-1 TRBD2 TGTGCCAGCAGCCTTAGCGGGAGCTCCTACAATGAGCAGTTCTTC CASSLSGSSYNEQFF
- TRBJ2-2 TRBV10-3 TRBD1 TGTGCCATCAGTGAGTTTTTCGGGGACAGGGTCACCGGGGAGCTGTTTTTT CAISEFFGDRVTGELFF
- TRBJ2-5 TRBV7-9 - TGTGCCAGCAGCCTCCTCCAGAGGGGAGAGACCCAGTACTTC CASSLLQRGETQYF
- TRBJ2-7 TRBV15 - TGTGCCACCAGCGGCCTCACTTTGAGCGGCGAGCAGTACTTC CATSGLTLSGEQYF
- TRBJ2-1 TRBV28 - TGTGCCAGCAGTTTACAGGGTAACAATGAGCAGTTCTTC CASSLQGNNEQFF
- TRBJ2-4 TRBV5-1 - TGCGCCAGCAGCCCAGGTGCAGCTAAAAACATTCAGTACTTC CASSPGAAKNIQYF
- TRBJ2-7 TRBV27 TRBD1 TGTGCCAGCAGTTTCCGGACAGGGGGGTACGAGCAGTACTTC CASSFRTGGYEQYF
few TRBJ2-1 TRBV7-3 TRBD2 TGTGCCAGCAGCAAAACTAGCGGGAGTTCCTACAATGAGCAGTTCTTC CASSKTSGSSYNEQFF
few TRBJ1-4 TRBV11-2 TRBD1 TGTGCCAGCAGCCGTCCCGGGACAGGGTTCCCAAGACTGTTTTTT CASSRPGTGFPRLFF
- TRBJ2-2 TRBV5-6 - TGTGCCAGCAGCCCAACAACCGGGGAGCTGTTTTTT CASSPTTGELFF
- TRBJ2-7 TRBV21-1 - TGTGCCAGCCTCGGACTAGCGGGAGGGATATACGAGCAGTACTTC CASLGLAGGIYEQYF
- TRBJ2-7 TRBV5-1 - TGCGCCAGCAGCACCGACAGGGAGGGCGAGCAGTACTTC CASSTDREGEQYF
- TRBJ2-7 TRBV7-9 TRBD1 TGTGCCAGCAGCCCAACCCGGGACAGGGCTCCTAACTTCTCCTACGAGCAGTACTTC CASSPTRDRAPNFSYEQYF
- TRBJ2-3 TRBV6-4 TRBD2 TGTGCCAGCAGTCCGGGACTAGCGGGAGGTTCAGATACGCAGTATTTT CASSPGLAGGSDTQYF
- TRBJ2-7 TRBV13 - TGTGCCAGCAGCGGCAGGGCCGAGCAGTACTTC CASSGRAEQYF
- TRBJ2-2 TRBV9 TRBD1 TGTGCCAGCAGCCCAGGGACAGAGGCCACCGGGGAGCTGTTTTTT CASSPGTEATGELFF
- TRBJ1-4 TRBV5-1 TRBD1 TGCGCCAGCAGCTTCGGGGACAGGGGGCTCCGTAATGAAAAACTGTTTTTT CASSFGDRGLRNEKLFF
few TRBJ2-7 TRBV19 TRBD2 TGTGCCAGTAGGCCTAGGACTAGCGGGAGGGACGAGCAGTACTTC CASRPRTSGRDEQYF
- TRBJ1-1 TRBV5-1 - TGCGCCAGCAGCTTGGGAGTTATGAACACTGAAGCTTTCTTT CASSLGVMNTEAFF
- TRBJ2-3 TRBV28 TRBD2 TGTGCCAGCAGACAAAGAAGGGTTCGGGGTGCCCAGGGAGGCACTAGCGGGAGGTTCGGTACGCAGTATTTT CASRQRRVRGAQGGTSGRFGTQYF
- TRBJ2-3 TRBV6-1 - TGTGCCAGCAGCGGCTTAACAGATACGCAGTATTTT CASSGLTDTQYF
- TRBJ2-1 TRBV5-4 - TGTGCCAGCAGTCGGGGGAACAATGAGCAGTTCTTC CASSRGNNEQFF
- TRBJ2-1 TRBV19 - TGTGCCAGTAGTATAACCCTTTCCCCCGGATATGAGCAGTTCTTC CASSITLSPGYEQFF
- TRBJ2-1 TRBV6-5 - TGTGCCAGCAGTCCAGGACCGTACAATGAGCAGTTCTTC CASSPGPYNEQFF
- TRBJ2-5 TRBV11-2 TRBD2 TGTGCCAGCAGCTTAATGGTGGGGGGGAACCAAGAGACCCAGTACTTC CASSLMVGGNQETQYF
- TRBJ1-3 TRBV6-5 - TGTGCCAGCAGTTACTCGAGGGAACAGGGCTCCGCCATATATTTT CASSYSREQGSAIYF
- TRBJ1-1 TRBV5-1 TRBD1 TGCGCCAGCAGCACTGGACAGGGCCCGGACGAAGCTTTCTTT CASSTGQGPDEAFF
- TRBJ2-3 TRBV11-2 TRBD1 TGTGCCAGCAGCTTAGAGACAGGGGCAGATACGCAGTATTTT CASSLETGADTQYF
- TRBJ2-7 TRBV30 - TGTGCCTGGAGCCCCACAGGGTCGTCCTACGAGCAGTACTTC CAWSPTGSSYEQYF
once TRBJ2-7 TRBV4-1 TRBD1 TGCGCCAGCAGCCGACCGGGACAGAGAAACTACGAGCAGTACTTC CASSRPGQRNYEQYF
- TRBJ2-4 TRBV28 TRBD1 TGTGCCAGCAGTCGTCCGGGACAGGGGGACATTCAGTACTTC CASSRPGQGDIQYF
- TRBJ2-5 TRBV18 - TGTGCCAGCTCACCCGAAGGAGTACAAGAGACCCAGTACTTC CASSPEGVQETQYF
- TRBJ2-1 TRBV19 TRBD2 TGTGCCAGTAGTGACTATGTAGCGGGTGCTGGGAATGAGCAGTTCTTC CASSDYVAGAGNEQFF
- TRBJ2-2 TRBV28 TRBD2 TGTGCCAGCAGTTTTTGGATAGCGGGAGCCGGGGAGCTGTTTTTT CASSFWIAGAGELFF
- TRBJ2-7 TRBV27 TRBD2 TGTGCCAGCAGTTGGACTAGCGAGGACGAGCAGTACTTC CASSWTSEDEQYF
- TRBJ2-5 TRBV5-1 - TGCGCCAGCAGTTCTGGGGGGCTCCAAGAGACCCAGTACTTC CASSSGGLQETQYF
- TRBJ2-3 TRBV10-3 - TGTGCCATCAGTGACGGAACGGACACAGATACGCAGTATTTT CAISDGTDTDTQYF
- TRBJ2-3 TRBV19 - TGTGCCAGTAGTAACTTTGTGGGAGTGAGCACAGATACGCAGTATTTT CASSNFVGVSTDTQYF
- TRBJ2-3 TRBV29-1 - TGCAGCGTTGATTACGGGCCTTACACAGATACGCAGTATTTT CSVDYGPYTDTQYF